This T cell receptor (beta chain) came from a study of a mutant IDH1 vaccine in newly diagnosed glioma. Points from the study as a whole: Pseudoprogression showed no apparent link to changes in top peripheral T cell clonotypes.

Time point indicated: week 5, during vaccination. Vaccination comprised doses that each held 300 ug of mutant IDH1 20-mer peptide, plus topical imiquimod. Comment on this clone: Its target is not known.

The method was immunoSEQ multiplex PCR; TCRdb's version includes in-frame clones alone and lacks a portion of them. The sample contains about 38,000 clones, 75% to 85% of which appear only once. V was shortened by 2 bases and J by 0 bases, with 5 bases between the two germline ends. The CDR3 length is 13 residues. The germline V gene has CDR1 MNHEY and CDR2 SMNVEV (reference sequence). The sequence was obtained from a man aged 50 to 59 with glioma. The chain is built from TRBV27 and TRBJ2-7; D not certain. The sequenced sample was PBMCs, obtained from a glioma patient whose treatment included an IDH1 peptide vaccine. This chain's CDR3 is CASSLDISYEQYF. The DNA of the CDR3 is TGTGCCAGCAGTTTAGACATCTCCTACGAGCAGTACTTC.